Only a few counts were recorded for the clone carrying this T cell receptor (beta chain). Germline V gives CDR1 SGHTA, CDR2 FQGNSA. The CDR3 covers 15 residues. The V gene lost 1 base and the J gene lost 1 base, with 11 bases spanning the gap. Unique molecular identifiers featured in how the TCRbeta library was prepared. Via MiXCR, TCRdb re-called the PCR reads, giving one row per CDR3 protein. The data contain 100,000 or so distinct CDR3 sequences, roughly 7.6% of them seen just once; the ten biggest clones take up roughly 15%. These data originate in a study of T-cell reconstitution after alpha-beta-depleted transplantation in children.

The TCR originated in a boy aged 2 to 9 with acute lymphoblastic leukemia, due to receive a stem cell transplant. The sequences come from PBMCs, collected before TCRalphabeta/CD19-depleted stem cell transplant. The V call is TRBV7-2, the J call TRBJ2-7, with D perhaps matching TRBD1 (5 bases). In DNA, the CDR3 is TGTGCCAGCAGCTTAGATTGGACAACTTCCTACGAGCAGTACTTC. Protein sequence: CASSLDWTTSYEQYF. Based on the CDR3 plus reference TRBV7-2 and TRBJ2-7, the full variable domain is GAGVSQSPSNKVTEKGKDVELRCDPISGHTALYWYRQSLGQGLEFLIYFQGNSAPDKSGLPSDRFSAERTGGSVSTLTIQRTQQEDSAVYLCASSLDWTTSYEQYFGPGTRLTVT.